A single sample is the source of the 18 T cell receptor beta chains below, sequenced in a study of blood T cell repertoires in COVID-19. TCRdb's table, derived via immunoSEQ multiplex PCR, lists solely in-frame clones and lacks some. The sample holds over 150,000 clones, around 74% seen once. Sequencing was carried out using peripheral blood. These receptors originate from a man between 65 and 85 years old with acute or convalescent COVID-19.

The CDR3 protein is CASSVAGTGDYTQYF. The CDR3 DNA reads as TGTGCCAGTAGTGTCGCCGGGACAGGGGACTATACGCAGTATTTT. J is TRBJ2-3 and V is TRBV19, with 10 bases aligning to TRBD1. Germline V gene lookup returns CDR1 LNHDA and CDR2 SQIVND (reference sequence). After removal of 5 bases from V and 7 bases from J, the junction contained 9 bases not matched to a gene. This CDR3 is built from 15 residues.

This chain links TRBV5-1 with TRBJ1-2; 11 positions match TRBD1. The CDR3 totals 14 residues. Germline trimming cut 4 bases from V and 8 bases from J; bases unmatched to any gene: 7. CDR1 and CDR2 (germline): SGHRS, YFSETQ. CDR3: CASSTGTGGRGYTF. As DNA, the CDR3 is TGCGCCAGCAGCACCGGGACAGGGGGGAGAGGCTACACCTTC.

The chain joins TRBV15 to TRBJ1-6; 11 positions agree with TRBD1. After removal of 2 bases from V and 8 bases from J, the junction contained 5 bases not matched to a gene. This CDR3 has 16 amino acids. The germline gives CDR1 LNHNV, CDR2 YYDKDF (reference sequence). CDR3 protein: CATSRTGQGADSPLHF. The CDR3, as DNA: TGTGCCACCAGCAGAACCGGACAGGGGGCCGATTCACCCCTCCACTTT.

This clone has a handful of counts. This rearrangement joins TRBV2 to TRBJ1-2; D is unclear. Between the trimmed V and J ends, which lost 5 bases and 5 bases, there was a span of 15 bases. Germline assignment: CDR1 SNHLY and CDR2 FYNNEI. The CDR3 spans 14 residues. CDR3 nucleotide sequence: TGTGCCAGCAGTCCCGAGGGCCCGGGGTATGGCTACACCTTC. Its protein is CASSPEGPGYGYTF.

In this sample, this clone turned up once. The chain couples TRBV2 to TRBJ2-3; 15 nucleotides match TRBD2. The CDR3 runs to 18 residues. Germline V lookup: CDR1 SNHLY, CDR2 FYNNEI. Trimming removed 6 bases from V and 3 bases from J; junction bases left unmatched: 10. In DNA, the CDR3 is TGTGCCAGCAGCGGGACTAGCGGGGGGAGGGTTTCTACAGATACGCAGTATTTT. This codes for CASSGTSGGRVSTDTQYF.

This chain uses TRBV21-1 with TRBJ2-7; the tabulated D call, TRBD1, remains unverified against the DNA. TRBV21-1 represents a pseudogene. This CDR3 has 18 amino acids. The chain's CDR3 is CASSKVEYGTGTPYEQYF. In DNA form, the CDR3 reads TGTGCCAGCAGCAAAGTTGAATACGGGACAGGGACGCCCTACGAGCAGTACTTC.

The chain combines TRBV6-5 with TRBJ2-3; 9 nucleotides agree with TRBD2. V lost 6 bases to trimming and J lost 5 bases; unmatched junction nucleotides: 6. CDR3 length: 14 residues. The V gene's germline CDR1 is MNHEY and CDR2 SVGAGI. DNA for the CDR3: TGTGCCAGCAGCCTAGCGGGGCAGGTAGATACGCAGTATTTT. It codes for CASSLAGQVDTQYF.

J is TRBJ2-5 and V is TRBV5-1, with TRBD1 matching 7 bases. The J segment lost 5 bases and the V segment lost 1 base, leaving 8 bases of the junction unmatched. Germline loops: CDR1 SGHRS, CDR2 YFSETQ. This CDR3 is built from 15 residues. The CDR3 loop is CASSLSGQSLETQYF. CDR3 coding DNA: TGCGCCAGCAGCTTGTCGGGACAGTCTCTCGAGACCCAGTACTTC. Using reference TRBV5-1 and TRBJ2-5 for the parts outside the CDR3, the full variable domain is KAGVTQTPRYLIKTRGQQVTLSCSPISGHRSVSWYQQTPGQGLQFLFEYFSETQRNKGNFPGRFSGRQFSNSRSEMNVSTLELGDSALYLCASSLSGQSLETQYFGPGTRLLVL.

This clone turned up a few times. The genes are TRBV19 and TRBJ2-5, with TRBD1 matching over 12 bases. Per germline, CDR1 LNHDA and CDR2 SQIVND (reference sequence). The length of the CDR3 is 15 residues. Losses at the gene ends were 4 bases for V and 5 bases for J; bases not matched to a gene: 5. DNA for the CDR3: TGTGCCAGTAGTAGCGGGACAGGGGGCGGGGAGACCCAGTACTTC. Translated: CASSSGTGGGETQYF. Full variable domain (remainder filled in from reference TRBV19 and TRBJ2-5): DGGITQSPKYLFRKEGQNVTLSCEQNLNHDAMYWYRQDPGQGLRLIYYSQIVNDFQKGDIAEGYSVSREKKESFPLTVTSAQKNPTAFYLCASSSGTGGGETQYFGPGTRLLVL.

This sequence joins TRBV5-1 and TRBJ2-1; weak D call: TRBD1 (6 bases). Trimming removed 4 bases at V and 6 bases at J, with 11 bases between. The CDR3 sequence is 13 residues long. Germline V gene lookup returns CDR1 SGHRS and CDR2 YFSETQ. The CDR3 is CASSPDSRNEQFF. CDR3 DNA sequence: TGCGCCAGCAGCCCGGACAGTCGCAATGAGCAGTTCTTC. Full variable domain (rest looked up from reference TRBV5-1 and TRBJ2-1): KAGVTQTPRYLIKTRGQQVTLSCSPISGHRSVSWYQQTPGQGLQFLFEYFSETQRNKGNFPGRFSGRQFSNSRSEMNVSTLELGDSALYLCASSPDSRNEQFFGPGTRLTVL.

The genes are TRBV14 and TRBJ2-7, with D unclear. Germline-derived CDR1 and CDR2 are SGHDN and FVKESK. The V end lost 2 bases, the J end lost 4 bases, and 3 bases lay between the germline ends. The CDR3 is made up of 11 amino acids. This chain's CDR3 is CASSQSYEQYF. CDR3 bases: TGTGCCAGCAGCCAATCATACGAGCAGTACTTC.

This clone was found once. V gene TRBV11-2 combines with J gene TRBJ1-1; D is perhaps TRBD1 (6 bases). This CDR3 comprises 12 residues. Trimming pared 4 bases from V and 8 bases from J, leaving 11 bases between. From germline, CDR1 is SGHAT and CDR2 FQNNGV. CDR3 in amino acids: CASSSGQLEAFF. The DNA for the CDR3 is TGTGCCAGCAGCTCCGGACAGTTAGAAGCTTTCTTT.

CDR3 region: CAITPEPGANSPLHF. DNA of the CDR3: TGTGCCATCACCCCAGAGCCAGGCGCAAATTCACCCCTCCACTTT. The gene calls are TRBV10-3 and TRBJ1-6; D ambiguous. This CDR3 is 15 amino acids long. With 7 bases removed from V and 7 bases from J, the gap between germline ends came to 17 bases. The germline CDR1 and CDR2 sequences are ENHRY and SYGVKD.

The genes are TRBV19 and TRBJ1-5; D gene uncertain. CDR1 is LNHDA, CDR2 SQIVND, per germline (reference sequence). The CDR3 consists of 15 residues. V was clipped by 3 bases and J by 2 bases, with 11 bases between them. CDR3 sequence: CASSIGGGGNQPQHF. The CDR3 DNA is TGTGCCAGTAGTATTGGAGGAGGCGGCAATCAGCCCCAGCATTTT.

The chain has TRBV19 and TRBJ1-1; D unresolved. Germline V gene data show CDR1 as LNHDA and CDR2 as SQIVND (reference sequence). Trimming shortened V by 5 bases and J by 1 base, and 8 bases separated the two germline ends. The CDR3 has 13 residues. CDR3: CASSPPWNTEAFF. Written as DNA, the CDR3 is TGTGCCAGTAGTCCCCCGTGGAACACTGAAGCTTTCTTT.

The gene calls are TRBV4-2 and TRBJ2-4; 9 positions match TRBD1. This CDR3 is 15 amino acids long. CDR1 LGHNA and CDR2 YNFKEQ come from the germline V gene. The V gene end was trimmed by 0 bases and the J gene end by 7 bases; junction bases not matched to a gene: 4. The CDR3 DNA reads TGTGCCAGCAGCCAAGATCTTGGACAGGGGAACATTCAGTACTTC. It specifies CASSQDLGQGNIQYF.

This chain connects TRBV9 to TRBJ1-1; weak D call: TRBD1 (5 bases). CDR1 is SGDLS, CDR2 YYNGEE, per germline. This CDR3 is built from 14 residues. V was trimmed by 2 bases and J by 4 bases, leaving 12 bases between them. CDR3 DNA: TGTGCCAGCAGCGTTCAGGGTTTGGGCACTGAAGCTTTCTTT. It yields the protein CASSVQGLGTEAFF.

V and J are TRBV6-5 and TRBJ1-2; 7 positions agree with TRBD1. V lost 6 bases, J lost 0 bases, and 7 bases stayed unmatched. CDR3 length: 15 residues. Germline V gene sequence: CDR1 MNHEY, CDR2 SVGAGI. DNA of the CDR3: TGTGCCAGCAGAGCAGGGGGGTTTACTAACTATGGCTACACCTTC. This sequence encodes CASRAGGFTNYGYTF.